This T cell receptor (beta chain) was documented in a study of STAT5B mutations in CD4+ large granular lymphocyte leukemia (dated by TCRdb to between 2021 and 2023). Context from the whole study: Among the healthy controls, the CDR3 'QG' motif was associated with a particular HLA allele. The TCRbeta repertoires of CD4+ T-cell large granular lymphocyte leukemia patients were compared with the TCRbeta repertoires of healthy blood donors. Flow cytometry performed on FACSCanto II or FACSVerse showed that the purified fractions had more than 95% purity among lymphocytes. Findings and caveats that apply to the study as a whole: Main leukemic clonotypes were private to each patient, although under 30% appeared at low frequency in other patients' non-leukemic repertoires. Data were not HLA-matched; higher clonality in CD4+ versus CD8+ T-LGLL could reflect the relatively small sample size. Greater clonality appeared to be present in CD4-sorted patient repertoires than in healthy CD4+ repertoires, and the difference was retained after the putative leukemic clones were removed. TRBV06-family usage was enriched among the top patient clones (8/27) compared with healthy controls (2/35).

The immunoSEQ assay at survey resolution was applied to genomic DNA for sequencing of TCRbeta rearrangements. In the original analysis: A lowest detectable productive clonotype frequency of 2.59 x 10-5 was observed in the TCR sequencing data. Only productive TCRbeta rearrangements, defined as complete and in-frame sequences, were included in the analyses. Sample clonality was computed as Simpson clonality in the immunoSEQ Analyzer version 3.0. Clones were grouped by frequency into very rare, small, medium, large (1-20%) or hyperexpanded (>20%) categories. Generation probabilities were estimated with OLGA 1.2.3, V-gene circos plots were generated with VDJtools, specificities were searched for in VDJdb, and CDR3 motifs were identified with GLIPH. TCRdb carries this immuneACCESS record with in-frame sequences only. Its versions omit some clonotypes, under half of them owing to an unresolved V gene in the studies checked, with the rest unexplained. D and trimming come from the DNA, and the V and J calls and clone size come from that table. This sample holds approximately 32,000 clones; approximately 88% were observed only once. The leading ten clones occupy about 0.92% of the sample.

V and J are trimmed by 5 bases and 6 bases, and the gene matches miss 13 bases of the junction. CDR1 and CDR2, per the germline V gene, are SGHTA and FQGNSA. CDR3 length: 16 amino acids, cysteine to phenylalanine. The sequence is cut down to CDR3 DNA, 48 bases in frame from base 1. Of note for this clone: What antigen it recognizes has not been identified. No much larger clonotype is one base removed from it; base qualities were not supplied.

The healthy controls were 35 or so blood donors, and the buffy coats of these donors were supplied by the Finnish Red Cross blood service. All TCR-sequenced material derived from peripheral blood: patient blood samples and healthy donor buffy coats. Peripheral blood mononuclear cells were isolated by Ficoll-Hypaque gradient centrifugation. CD4+ cells were magnetically purified from the buffy coats of healthy controls. The Gentra Puregene Cell and Tissue kit was used for genomic DNA extraction, and quantification was performed on a Qubit 2.0 fluorometer. The sequence came from a human donor in good health. Source material: CD4+ T cells from blood buffy coats. Here the chain combines TRBV7-2 and TRBJ2-7; 10 junctional bases match TRBD2. The CDR3 protein: CASSVLAGLGAGEQYF. The nucleotide sequence is TGTGCCAGCAGCGTACTAGCGGGATTGGGGGCTGGCGAGCAGTACTTC. Beyond the CDR3, the reference TRBV7-2 and TRBJ2-7 genes provide the residues; the full variable domain reads: GAGVSQSPSNKVTEKGKDVELRCDPISGHTALYWYRQSLGQGLEFLIYFQGNSAPDKSGLPSDRFSAERTGGSVSTLTIQRTQQEDSAVYLCASSVLAGLGAGEQYFGPGTRLTVT.